This T cell receptor beta chain was sequenced in a study of cytomegalovirus exposure and HLA in healthy donors. This clone was detected ten times or more. With 60 Vbeta and 13 Jbeta primers, the PCR was carried out. TCRdb keeps only in-frame clones here, not all; method: immunoSEQ multiplex PCR. The data hold 150,000 to 200,000 clones, with roughly 80% observed a single time. This receptor was taken from a woman aged 40 to 49 in good health and CMV-seropositive. The sample comprised PBMCs.

The CDR3: CASSRGLAGGEADTQYF. The CDR3 DNA reads as TGTGCCAGCAGCAGGGGACTAGCGGGAGGAGAGGCAGATACGCAGTATTTT. The chain carries TRBV5-4 and TRBJ2-3, with 15 bases that match TRBD2. The CDR3 contains 17 residues. The ends lost 4 bases at V and 4 bases at J; junction bases unmatched: 7. The V gene's germline CDR1 is SGHNT and CDR2 YYREEE (reference sequence).